This T cell receptor beta chain was identified during a study of cytomegalovirus exposure and HLA in healthy donors. Background on the study: Roughly 179 million T cells yielded approximately 100 million unique TCR beta sequences, as an earlier analysis found. Findings and caveats of the study: Some V segments, TRBV6-2 and TRBV6-3 among them, were indistinguishable and were therefore excluded. Earlier analysis looked at TCR beta V segments, and most were productive about 90% or about 30% of the time. Most subjects had HLA-A and HLA-B alleles reportedly predicted accurately by TCR beta sequences.

Primers for the PCR totalled 60 Vbeta and 13 Jbeta. Only in-frame clones appear in the TCRdb table, and some are missing; sequencing was by immunoSEQ multiplex PCR. The sample lists approximately 200,000 clones, 65% to 80% occurring once. For this clone: Its matching antigen is unknown.

Germline V lookup: CDR1 MNHEY, CDR2 SMNVEV (reference sequence). Trimming took 4 bases from V and 4 from J; bases not matched to a gene: 4. The CDR3 totals 15 residues. Material for sequencing was PBMCs. The genes are TRBV27 and TRBJ2-7; 13 positions match TRBD2. This receptor was obtained from a man between 40 and 49 years old in good health and CMV-seronegative. CDR3 protein: CASSSPTSGRYEQYF. Here the CDR3 DNA reads TGTGCCAGCAGTTCACCGACTAGCGGGAGGTACGAGCAGTACTTC.